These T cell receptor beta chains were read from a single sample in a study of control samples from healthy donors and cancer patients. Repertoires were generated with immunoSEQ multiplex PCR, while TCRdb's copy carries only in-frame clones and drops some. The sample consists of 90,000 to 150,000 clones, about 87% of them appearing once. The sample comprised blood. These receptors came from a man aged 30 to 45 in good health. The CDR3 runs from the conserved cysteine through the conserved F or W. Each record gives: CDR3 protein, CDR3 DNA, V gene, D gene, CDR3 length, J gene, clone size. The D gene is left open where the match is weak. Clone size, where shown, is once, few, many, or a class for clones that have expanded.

cdr3_aa: CASSVDPRQGGAFF
cdr3_nt: TGTGCCAGCAGCGTAGACCCCCGACAGGGGGGAGCTTTCTTT
v_call: TRBV9
d_call: TRBD1
cdr3_length: 14
j_call: TRBJ1-1
clone_size: -

cdr3_aa: CATSDRTGGTYNEQFF
cdr3_nt: TGTGCCACCAGTGACAGAACAGGGGGGACGTACAATGAGCAGTTCTTC
v_call: TRBV24-1
d_call: TRBD1
cdr3_length: 16
j_call: TRBJ2-1
clone_size: -

cdr3_aa: CASSLDGEWGYTF
cdr3_nt: TGTGCCAGCAGTTTAGATGGGGAGTGGGGCTACACCTTC
v_call: TRBV12-3/TRBV12-4
d_call: -
cdr3_length: 13
j_call: TRBJ1-2
clone_size: -

cdr3_aa: CASSAGTANTDTQYF
cdr3_nt: TGTGCCAGCAGCGCCGGGACAGCTAACACAGATACGCAGTATTTT
v_call: TRBV9
d_call: TRBD1
cdr3_length: 15
j_call: TRBJ2-3
clone_size: -

cdr3_aa: CASSLIPGSANEKLFF
cdr3_nt: TGTGCCAGCAGTTTAATCCCAGGGTCGGCTAATGAAAAACTGTTTTTT
v_call: TRBV28
d_call: -
cdr3_length: 16
j_call: TRBJ1-4
clone_size: -

cdr3_aa: CASSSPRQGLYGYTF
cdr3_nt: TGTGCCAGCAGCTCCCCTCGACAGGGTCTCTATGGCTACACCTTC
v_call: TRBV11-3
d_call: TRBD1
cdr3_length: 15
j_call: TRBJ1-2
clone_size: -

cdr3_aa: CASSLAQTLGGYTF
cdr3_nt: TGTGCCAGCAGCTTAGCGCAGACCCTCGGAGGCTACACCTTC
v_call: TRBV7-9
d_call: -
cdr3_length: 14
j_call: TRBJ1-2
clone_size: -

cdr3_aa: CATRGQKRVDGYTF
cdr3_nt: TGTGCCACCAGAGGACAGAAGAGGGTAGATGGCTACACCTTC
v_call: TRBV24-1
d_call: -
cdr3_length: 14
j_call: TRBJ1-2
clone_size: -

cdr3_aa: CASSHEQGARFF
cdr3_nt: TGCGCCAGCAGCCATGAACAGGGGGCGAGGTTCTTC
v_call: TRBV5-1
d_call: TRBD1
cdr3_length: 12
j_call: TRBJ2-1
clone_size: -

cdr3_aa: CASSVSTGGRSGNTIYF
cdr3_nt: TGTGCCAGCAGCGTATCCACAGGGGGACGGTCTGGAAACACCATATATTTT
v_call: TRBV9
d_call: TRBD1
cdr3_length: 17
j_call: TRBJ1-3
clone_size: once

cdr3_aa: CASRSQGAANEKLFF
cdr3_nt: TGTGCCAGCAGGTCTCAGGGGGCTGCTAATGAAAAACTGTTTTTT
v_call: TRBV6-5
d_call: TRBD1
cdr3_length: 15
j_call: TRBJ1-4
clone_size: -

cdr3_aa: CASSIASGNNEQFF
cdr3_nt: TGTGCCAGCAGCATAGCTAGCGGTAACAATGAGCAGTTCTTC
v_call: TRBV9
d_call: TRBD2
cdr3_length: 14
j_call: TRBJ2-1
clone_size: once

cdr3_aa: CASEPGGLSNTEAFF
cdr3_nt: TGTGCCAGCGAACCCGGCGGGCTCTCGAACACTGAAGCTTTCTTT
v_call: TRBV3-1/TRBV3-2
d_call: -
cdr3_length: 15
j_call: TRBJ1-1
clone_size: many

cdr3_aa: CASSPSPGTEAFF
cdr3_nt: TGTGCCAGCTCACCAAGCCCGGGCACTGAAGCTTTCTTT
v_call: TRBV18
d_call: -
cdr3_length: 13
j_call: TRBJ1-1
clone_size: -

cdr3_aa: CASSLAPGMSGNTIYF
cdr3_nt: TGCGCCAGCAGCTTGGCCCCAGGGATGTCTGGAAACACCATATATTTT
v_call: TRBV5-1
d_call: -
cdr3_length: 16
j_call: TRBJ1-3
clone_size: -

cdr3_aa: CASSRGPPSLRETQYF
cdr3_nt: TGTGCCAGCAGCCGAGGACCCCCCAGCCTCCGGGAGACCCAGTACTTC
v_call: TRBV7-9
d_call: -
cdr3_length: 16
j_call: TRBJ2-5
clone_size: -

cdr3_aa: CASSLDGATYNEQFF
cdr3_nt: TGTGCCAGCAGTTTAGATGGGGCTACCTACAATGAGCAGTTCTTC
v_call: TRBV27
d_call: -
cdr3_length: 15
j_call: TRBJ2-1
clone_size: -

cdr3_aa: CASSFWLAGGPSTQETQYF
cdr3_nt: TGCGCCAGCAGCTTTTGGCTAGCGGGGGGTCCTTCTACCCAAGAGACCCAGTACTTC
v_call: TRBV5-1
d_call: TRBD2
cdr3_length: 19
j_call: TRBJ2-5
clone_size: -

cdr3_aa: CSGAGGEETQYF
cdr3_nt: TGCAGCGGGGCGGGGGGAGAAGAGACCCAGTACTTC
v_call: TRBV29-1
d_call: TRBD2
cdr3_length: 12
j_call: TRBJ2-5
clone_size: -

cdr3_aa: CASSQGERYEQYF
cdr3_nt: TGTGCCAGCAGTCAGGGGGAAAGGTACGAGCAGTACTTC
v_call: TRBV6-5
d_call: TRBD1
cdr3_length: 13
j_call: TRBJ2-7
clone_size: -

cdr3_aa: CAWGGQGDSPLHF
cdr3_nt: TGTGCCTGGGGGGGACAGGGGGATTCACCCCTCCACTTT
v_call: TRBV30
d_call: TRBD1
cdr3_length: 13
j_call: TRBJ1-6
clone_size: -

cdr3_aa: CASSPTGTTMNTEAFF
cdr3_nt: TGTGCCAGCAGCCCGACCGGGACAACCATGAACACTGAAGCTTTCTTT
v_call: TRBV3-1/TRBV3-2
d_call: -
cdr3_length: 16
j_call: TRBJ1-1
clone_size: -

cdr3_aa: CASSPGLLNTEAFF
cdr3_nt: TGTGCCAGCTCCCCTGGACTCTTGAACACTGAAGCTTTCTTT
v_call: TRBV18
d_call: -
cdr3_length: 14
j_call: TRBJ1-1
clone_size: -

cdr3_aa: CASSLLLGELFF
cdr3_nt: TGTGCCAGCAGCTTATTGTTGGGGGAGCTGTTTTTT
v_call: TRBV13
d_call: -
cdr3_length: 12
j_call: TRBJ2-2
clone_size: -

cdr3_aa: CSVQGGEKLFF
cdr3_nt: TGCAGTGTTCAGGGGGGAGAAAAACTGTTTTTT
v_call: TRBV20-1
d_call: TRBD1
cdr3_length: 11
j_call: TRBJ1-4
clone_size: -

cdr3_aa: CSGTGRGYGYTF
cdr3_nt: TGCAGCGGGACAGGGAGAGGCTATGGCTACACCTTC
v_call: TRBV29-1
d_call: TRBD1
cdr3_length: 12
j_call: TRBJ1-2
clone_size: -

cdr3_aa: CASRGGNQETQYF
cdr3_nt: TGCGCCAGCAGAGGGGGGAACCAAGAGACCCAGTACTTC
v_call: TRBV5-1
d_call: -
cdr3_length: 13
j_call: TRBJ2-5
clone_size: -

cdr3_aa: CAINGQGSTEAFF
cdr3_nt: TGTGCCATCAATGGACAGGGCAGCACTGAAGCTTTCTTT
v_call: TRBV10-3
d_call: TRBD1
cdr3_length: 13
j_call: TRBJ1-1
clone_size: -

cdr3_aa: CASSPGATNTEAFF
cdr3_nt: TGTGCCAGCTCACCAGGGGCGACGAACACTGAAGCTTTCTTT
v_call: TRBV18
d_call: -
cdr3_length: 14
j_call: TRBJ1-1
clone_size: -

cdr3_aa: CASSGERTGEAFF
cdr3_nt: TGTGCCAGCAGCGGCGAACGGACAGGTGAAGCTTTCTTT
v_call: TRBV7-3
d_call: TRBD1
cdr3_length: 13
j_call: TRBJ1-1
clone_size: -

cdr3_aa: CASSLYDRTGGYNEQFF
cdr3_nt: TGCGCCAGCAGCTTATATGATAGGACAGGGGGTTACAATGAGCAGTTCTTC
v_call: TRBV5-1
d_call: TRBD1
cdr3_length: 17
j_call: TRBJ2-1
clone_size: -

cdr3_aa: CASSLPQTGRGYTF
cdr3_nt: TGTGCCAGCAGCTTACCCCAAACAGGTCGTGGCTACACCTTC
v_call: TRBV5-4
d_call: -
cdr3_length: 14
j_call: TRBJ1-2
clone_size: -

cdr3_aa: CASSLERGDTEAFF
cdr3_nt: TGTGCCAGCAGCCTAGAGAGGGGGGACACTGAAGCTTTCTTT
v_call: TRBV4-2
d_call: -
cdr3_length: 14
j_call: TRBJ1-1
clone_size: -

cdr3_aa: CASSPDRGVGYGYTF
cdr3_nt: TGCGCCAGCAGCCCTGACAGAGGGGTAGGATATGGCTACACCTTC
v_call: TRBV5-1
d_call: -
cdr3_length: 15
j_call: TRBJ1-2
clone_size: -

cdr3_aa: CASSYFPDGYTF
cdr3_nt: TGTGCCAGCAGTTACTTCCCGGATGGCTACACCTTC
v_call: TRBV6-2/TRBV6-3
d_call: -
cdr3_length: 12
j_call: TRBJ1-2
clone_size: -

cdr3_aa: CASSIGGSGYTF
cdr3_nt: TGTGCCAGTAGTATTGGGGGCTCTGGCTACACCTTC
v_call: TRBV19
d_call: -
cdr3_length: 12
j_call: TRBJ1-2
clone_size: -

cdr3_aa: CASSPGAGENQPQHF
cdr3_nt: TGTGCCAGCTCACCCGGGGCAGGGGAAAATCAGCCCCAGCATTTT
v_call: TRBV18
d_call: -
cdr3_length: 15
j_call: TRBJ1-5
clone_size: medium-sized

cdr3_aa: CASGGRQPQHF
cdr3_nt: TGTGCCAGCGGGGGACGGCAGCCCCAGCATTTT
v_call: TRBV6-5
d_call: -
cdr3_length: 11
j_call: TRBJ1-5
clone_size: -

cdr3_aa: CASSLLDRVTEAFF
cdr3_nt: TGTGCCAGTAGTCTTCTTGACAGGGTAACTGAAGCTTTCTTT
v_call: TRBV19
d_call: TRBD1
cdr3_length: 14
j_call: TRBJ1-1
clone_size: -

cdr3_aa: CASSFQGGNTEAFF
cdr3_nt: TGTGCCAGCAGCTTTCAGGGTGGGAACACTGAAGCTTTCTTT
v_call: TRBV7-9
d_call: -
cdr3_length: 14
j_call: TRBJ1-1
clone_size: -

cdr3_aa: CASSYGTEAFF
cdr3_nt: TGTGCCAGCAGTTACGGGACTGAAGCTTTCTTT
v_call: TRBV6-6
d_call: -
cdr3_length: 11
j_call: TRBJ1-1
clone_size: -

cdr3_aa: CASSLYPGGYTF
cdr3_nt: TGTGCCAGCAGCTTATACCCTGGTGGCTACACCTTC
v_call: TRBV7-9
d_call: -
cdr3_length: 12
j_call: TRBJ1-2
clone_size: -

cdr3_aa: CASSTFDRSNQPQHF
cdr3_nt: TGTGCCAGTAGTACTTTCGACAGGAGCAATCAGCCCCAGCATTTT
v_call: TRBV19
d_call: -
cdr3_length: 15
j_call: TRBJ1-5
clone_size: -

cdr3_aa: CASRRNTEAFF
cdr3_nt: TGTGCTAGTAGGCGCAACACTGAAGCTTTCTTT
v_call: TRBV6-5
d_call: -
cdr3_length: 11
j_call: TRBJ1-1
clone_size: -

cdr3_aa: CASSPQRGGYEQYF
cdr3_nt: TGTGCCAGCAGCCCTCAGCGGGGGGGCTACGAGCAGTACTTC
v_call: TRBV11-2
d_call: TRBD2
cdr3_length: 14
j_call: TRBJ2-7
clone_size: -

cdr3_aa: CASSVARGLRGEKLFF
cdr3_nt: TGTGCCAGCAGCGTAGCTCGCGGGTTACGGGGTGAAAAACTGTTTTTT
v_call: TRBV9
d_call: -
cdr3_length: 16
j_call: TRBJ1-4
clone_size: -

cdr3_aa: CASIVPQLPLTEAFF
cdr3_nt: TGTGCCAGCATTGTGCCCCAACTACCCCTAACTGAAGCTTTCTTT
v_call: TRBV28
d_call: -
cdr3_length: 15
j_call: TRBJ1-1
clone_size: -

cdr3_aa: CASSLGQDTGELFF
cdr3_nt: TGCGCCAGCAGCCTGGGACAGGACACCGGGGAGCTGTTTTTT
v_call: TRBV5-1
d_call: TRBD1
cdr3_length: 14
j_call: TRBJ2-2
clone_size: -

cdr3_aa: CASSPGQGTDTQYF
cdr3_nt: TGTGCCAGCAGCCCCGGTCAGGGCACAGATACGCAGTATTTT
v_call: TRBV28
d_call: -
cdr3_length: 14
j_call: TRBJ2-3
clone_size: once

cdr3_aa: CASSELRALPDQPQHF
cdr3_nt: TGTGCCAGCAGTGAGCTTCGGGCCCTCCCGGATCAGCCCCAGCATTTT
v_call: TRBV6-1
d_call: -
cdr3_length: 16
j_call: TRBJ1-5
clone_size: -

cdr3_aa: CASSYSRDRYGYTF
cdr3_nt: TGTGCCAGCAGTTACTCCCGGGACAGATATGGCTACACCTTC
v_call: TRBV6-5
d_call: TRBD1
cdr3_length: 14
j_call: TRBJ1-2
clone_size: -

cdr3_aa: CASSSSHSGSYGYTF
cdr3_nt: TGTGCCAGCAGCTCCAGTCATTCGGGGAGCTATGGCTACACCTTC
v_call: TRBV7-2
d_call: -
cdr3_length: 15
j_call: TRBJ1-2
clone_size: -

cdr3_aa: CASSHSSSVGEQYF
cdr3_nt: TGTGCCAGCAGCCACAGTAGCTCGGTCGGCGAGCAGTACTTC
v_call: TRBV3-1/TRBV3-2
d_call: -
cdr3_length: 14
j_call: TRBJ2-7
clone_size: few

cdr3_aa: CASSFSPLETQYF
cdr3_nt: TGTGCCAGCAGCTTTTCTCCTCTGGAGACCCAGTACTTC
v_call: TRBV7-3
d_call: -
cdr3_length: 13
j_call: TRBJ2-5
clone_size: -

cdr3_aa: CASRENSNQPQHF
cdr3_nt: TGTGCCAGCAGGGAGAATAGCAATCAGCCCCAGCATTTT
v_call: TRBV2
d_call: -
cdr3_length: 13
j_call: TRBJ1-5
clone_size: -

cdr3_aa: CASSLQRNTGELFF
cdr3_nt: TGTGCCAGCAGTTTACAGCGGAACACCGGGGAGCTGTTTTTT
v_call: TRBV7-8
d_call: -
cdr3_length: 14
j_call: TRBJ2-2
clone_size: -